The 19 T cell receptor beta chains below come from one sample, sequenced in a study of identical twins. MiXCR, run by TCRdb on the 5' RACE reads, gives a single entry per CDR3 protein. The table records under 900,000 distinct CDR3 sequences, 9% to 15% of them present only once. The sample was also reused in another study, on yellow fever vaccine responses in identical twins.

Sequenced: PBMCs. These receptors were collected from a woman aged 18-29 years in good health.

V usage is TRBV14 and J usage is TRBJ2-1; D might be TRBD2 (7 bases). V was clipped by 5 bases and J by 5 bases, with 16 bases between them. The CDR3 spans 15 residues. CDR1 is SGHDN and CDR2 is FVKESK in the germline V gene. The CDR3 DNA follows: TGTGCCAGCAGCAACAGGGTAGGGGGGGACAATGAGCAGTTCTTC. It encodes CASSNRVGGDNEQFF.

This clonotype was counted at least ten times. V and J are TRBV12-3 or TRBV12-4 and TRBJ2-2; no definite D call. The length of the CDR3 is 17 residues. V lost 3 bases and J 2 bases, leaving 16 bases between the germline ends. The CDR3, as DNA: TGTGCCAGCAGTTTTTCCGGGCAGGTTATCAACACCGGGGAGCTGTTTTTT. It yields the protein CASSFSGQVINTGELFF.

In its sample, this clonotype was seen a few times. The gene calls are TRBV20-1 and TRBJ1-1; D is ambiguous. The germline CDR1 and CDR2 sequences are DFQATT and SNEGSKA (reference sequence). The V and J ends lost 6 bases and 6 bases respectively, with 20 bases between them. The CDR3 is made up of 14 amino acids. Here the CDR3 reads CSAGISGLVAEAFF. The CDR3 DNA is TGCAGTGCGGGGATTTCCGGCTTGGTCGCTGAAGCTTTCTTT.

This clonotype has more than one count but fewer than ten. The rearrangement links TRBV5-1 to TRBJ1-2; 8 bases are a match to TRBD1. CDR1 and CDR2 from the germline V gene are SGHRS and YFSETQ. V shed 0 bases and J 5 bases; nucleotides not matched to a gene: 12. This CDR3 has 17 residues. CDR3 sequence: CASSLEGGQAKIYGYTF. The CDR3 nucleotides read TGCGCCAGCAGCTTGGAAGGGGGACAGGCGAAGATATATGGCTACACCTTC.

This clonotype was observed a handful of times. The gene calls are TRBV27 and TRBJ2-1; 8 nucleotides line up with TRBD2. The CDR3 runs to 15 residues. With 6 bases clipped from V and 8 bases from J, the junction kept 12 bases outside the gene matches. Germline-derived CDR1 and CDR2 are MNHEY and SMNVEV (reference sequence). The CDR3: CASRVAMAGGDEQFF. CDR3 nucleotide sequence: TGTGCCAGCAGAGTTGCCATGGCGGGAGGTGATGAGCAGTTCTTC.

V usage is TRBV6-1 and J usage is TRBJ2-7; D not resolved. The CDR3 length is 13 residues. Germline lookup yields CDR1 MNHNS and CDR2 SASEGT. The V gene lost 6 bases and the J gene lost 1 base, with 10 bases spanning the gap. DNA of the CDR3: TGTGCCAGCAGACGGAATCCATCCTACGAGCAGTACTTC. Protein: CASRRNPSYEQYF.

The CDR3, as DNA: TGCGCCAGCAGCTCCCAAGTGAGCAATGAGCAGTTCTTC. Translating it yields CASSSQVSNEQFF. V and J are TRBV5-1 and TRBJ2-1; no reliable D call. Trimming took off 3 bases at V and 6 bases at J, with 10 bases between the two ends. Germline V CDR1 and CDR2: SGHRS, YFSETQ. The CDR3 spans 13 residues.

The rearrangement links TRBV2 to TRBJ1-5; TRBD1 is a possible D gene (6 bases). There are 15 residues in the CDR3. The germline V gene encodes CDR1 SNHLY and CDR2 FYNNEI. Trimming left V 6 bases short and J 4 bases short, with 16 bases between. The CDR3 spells CASRAQGGGNQPQHF. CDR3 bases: TGTGCCAGCAGGGCCCAAGGGGGAGGGAATCAGCCCCAGCATTTT.

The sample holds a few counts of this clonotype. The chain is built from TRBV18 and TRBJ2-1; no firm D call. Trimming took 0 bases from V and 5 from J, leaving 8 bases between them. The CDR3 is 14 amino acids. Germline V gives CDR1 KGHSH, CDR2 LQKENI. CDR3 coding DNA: TGTGCCAGCTCACCACCTGGAAACAACAATGAGCAGTTCTTC. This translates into CASSPPGNNNEQFF.

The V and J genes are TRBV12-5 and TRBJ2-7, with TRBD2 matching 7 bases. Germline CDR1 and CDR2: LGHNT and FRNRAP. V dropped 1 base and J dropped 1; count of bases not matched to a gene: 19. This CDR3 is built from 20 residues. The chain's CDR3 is CASGLGPKQGGPSGSYEQYF. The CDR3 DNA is TGTGCTAGTGGTTTGGGACCGAAACAAGGTGGCCCTAGCGGTTCCTACGAGCAGTACTTC.

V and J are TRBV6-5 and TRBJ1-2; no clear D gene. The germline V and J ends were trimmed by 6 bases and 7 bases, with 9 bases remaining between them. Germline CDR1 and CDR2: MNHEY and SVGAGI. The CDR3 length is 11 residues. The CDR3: CASRNTGGYTF. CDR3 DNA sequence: TGTGCCAGCAGGAATACGGGTGGCTACACCTTC.

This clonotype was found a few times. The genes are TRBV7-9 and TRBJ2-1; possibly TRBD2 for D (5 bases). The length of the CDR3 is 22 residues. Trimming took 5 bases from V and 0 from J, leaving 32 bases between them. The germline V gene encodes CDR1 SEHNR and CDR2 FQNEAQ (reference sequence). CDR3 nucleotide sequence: TGTGCCAGCAGCCACCCGTCGTCGGCTGGATCGTTTCGGGGAAGCTCCTACAATGAGCAGTTCTTC. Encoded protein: CASSHPSSAGSFRGSSYNEQFF.

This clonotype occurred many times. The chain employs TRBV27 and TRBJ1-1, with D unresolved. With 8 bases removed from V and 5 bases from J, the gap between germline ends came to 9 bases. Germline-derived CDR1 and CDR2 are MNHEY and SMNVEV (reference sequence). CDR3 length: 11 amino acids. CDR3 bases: TGTGCCAGCCGGTCGATTACTGAAGCTTTCTTT. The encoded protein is CASRSITEAFF.

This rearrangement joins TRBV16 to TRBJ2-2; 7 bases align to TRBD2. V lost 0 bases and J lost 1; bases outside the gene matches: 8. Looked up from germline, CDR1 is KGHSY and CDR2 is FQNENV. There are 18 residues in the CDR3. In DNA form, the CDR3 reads TGTGCCAGCAGCCAATCGTTTTCCGGGAGGTTGAACACCGGGGAGCTGTTTTTT. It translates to CASSQSFSGRLNTGELFF.

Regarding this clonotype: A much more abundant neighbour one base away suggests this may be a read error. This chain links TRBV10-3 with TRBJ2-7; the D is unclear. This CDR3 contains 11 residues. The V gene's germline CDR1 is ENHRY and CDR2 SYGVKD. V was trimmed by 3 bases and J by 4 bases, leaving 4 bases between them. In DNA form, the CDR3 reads TGTGCCATCAGTGAAATGTACGAGCAGTACTTC. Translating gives CAISEMYEQYF.

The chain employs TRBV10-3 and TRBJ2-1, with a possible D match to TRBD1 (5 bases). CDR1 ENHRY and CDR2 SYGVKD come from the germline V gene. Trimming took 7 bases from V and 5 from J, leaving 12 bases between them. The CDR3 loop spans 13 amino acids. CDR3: CAITPTVNNEQFF. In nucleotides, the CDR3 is TGTGCCATCACCCCGACAGTAAACAATGAGCAGTTCTTC.

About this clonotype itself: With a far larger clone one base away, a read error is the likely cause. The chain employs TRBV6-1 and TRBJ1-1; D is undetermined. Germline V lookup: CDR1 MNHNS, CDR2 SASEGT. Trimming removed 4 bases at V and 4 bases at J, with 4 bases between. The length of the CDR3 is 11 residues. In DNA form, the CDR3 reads TGTGCCAGCAGTGTGACCACTGAAGCTTTCTTT. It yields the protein CASSVTTEAFF.

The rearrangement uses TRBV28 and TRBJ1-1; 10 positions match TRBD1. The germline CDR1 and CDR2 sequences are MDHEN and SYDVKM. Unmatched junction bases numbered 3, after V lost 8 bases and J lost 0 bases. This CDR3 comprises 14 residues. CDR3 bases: TGTGCCAGCGGACAGGGGGGATTGAACACTGAAGCTTTCTTT. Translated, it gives CASGQGGLNTEAFF.

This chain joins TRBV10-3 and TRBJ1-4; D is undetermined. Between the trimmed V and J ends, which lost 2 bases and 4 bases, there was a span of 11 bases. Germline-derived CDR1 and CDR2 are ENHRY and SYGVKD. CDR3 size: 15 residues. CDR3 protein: CAISESAVSNEKLFF. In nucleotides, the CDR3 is TGTGCCATCAGTGAGAGTGCCGTCAGTAATGAAAAACTGTTTTTT.